What follows are 24 T cell receptor beta chains derived from one specimen sequenced in a study of OX40 agonist ivuxolimab in advanced cancers. TCRdb keeps only in-frame clones here, not all; method: immunoSEQ multiplex PCR. The sample has tens of thousands of clones, 65% to 85% seen once. The source material was CD4+ or CD8+ T cells sorted from blood, sampled in a trial of the OX40 agonist ivuxolimab. These receptors came from an adult with an advanced solid tumor such as melanoma, head and neck, liver or kidney cancer.

The chain carries TRBV5-8 and TRBJ2-3; the D gene is possibly TRBD1 (6 bases). The CDR3 extends over 15 amino acids. The V gene's germline CDR1 is SGHTS and CDR2 YDEGEE. V was trimmed by 2 bases and J by 1 base, leaving 11 bases between them. CDR3 nucleotide sequence: TGTGCCAGCAGCTTACAGGGAGTCGGCACAGATACGCAGTATTTT. Amino acid sequence: CASSLQGVGTDTQYF.

The chain links TRBV20-1 to TRBJ1-1; tentative D call: TRBD1 (5 bases). This CDR3 is built from 11 residues. Between the trimmed V and J ends, which lost 5 bases and 8 bases, there was a span of 12 bases. Germline CDR1 and CDR2: DFQATT and SNEGSKA (reference sequence). CDR3 sequence: CSARRGGEAFF. The CDR3 coding sequence is TGCAGTGCTCGGCGCGGGGGGGAAGCTTTCTTT.

This clone has only a few counts. V is TRBV19 and J is TRBJ1-5; D perhaps matches TRBD1 (5 bases). Between the trimmed V and J ends, which lost 6 bases and 5 bases, there was a span of 20 bases. Germline values: CDR1 LNHDA, CDR2 SQIVND (reference sequence). CDR3 size: 16 residues. The CDR3 sequence is CASSRPLWTGDQPQHF. Here the CDR3 DNA reads TGTGCCAGTAGCAGGCCACTCTGGACGGGGGATCAGCCCCAGCATTTT.

This clone was seen once. The CDR3 DNA is TGTGCCAGCAGACATGATTATGAGCAGTTCTTC. Translated, it gives CASRHDYEQFF. The chain joins TRBV11-2 to TRBJ2-1; D uncertain. This CDR3 has 11 amino acids. V was clipped by 6 bases and J by 8 bases, with 8 bases between them. Looked up from germline, CDR1 is SGHAT and CDR2 is FQNNGV.

The chain joins TRBV30 to TRBJ2-2; perhaps TRBD1 as D (6 bases). Germline loops: CDR1 GTSNPN, CDR2 SVGIG (reference sequence). The CDR3 runs 14 residues. V was clipped by 5 bases and J by 3 bases, with 13 bases between them. The CDR3 DNA reads as TGTGCCTGGGTGGGGGCTACTTACACCGGGGAGCTGTTTTTT. Protein sequence: CAWVGATYTGELFF.

This clone was recorded a few times. The CDR3 coding sequence is TGTGCCAGCAGTTTACGGGGGACTGAAGCTTTCTTT. Translating gives CASSLRGTEAFF. The J gene is TRBJ1-1, the V gene TRBV28; TRBD1 might be the D (5 bases). The germline V gene encodes CDR1 MDHEN and CDR2 SYDVKM. The length of the CDR3 is 12 residues. Trimming cost V 2 bases and J 5 bases, with 6 bases left between them.

This clone was recorded once. The gene calls are TRBV11-2 and TRBJ2-7; D is unclear. This CDR3 is built from 14 residues. The germline gives CDR1 SGHAT, CDR2 FQNNGV. With 1 base removed from V and 0 bases from J, the gap between germline ends came to 7 bases. CDR3 residues: CASSLALSSYEQYF. CDR3 nucleotides: TGTGCCAGCAGCTTAGCGCTTAGCTCCTACGAGCAGTACTTC. Drawing the rest from reference TRBV11-2 and TRBJ2-7, the complete variable domain is EAGVAQSPRYKIIEKRQSVAFWCNPISGHATLYWYQQILGQGPKLLIQFQNNGVVDDSQLPKDRFSAERLKGVDSTLKIQPAKLEDSAVYLCASSLALSSYEQYFGPGTRLTVT.

The V and J genes are TRBV7-6 and TRBJ1-3, with D unclear. Germline V gene data show CDR1 as SGHVS and CDR2 as FNYEAQ. The length of the CDR3 is 16 residues. V lost 1 base, J lost 1 base, and 11 bases lay in between. CDR3 DNA: TGTGCCAGCAGCTTAGGAACCGGTATATCTGGAAACACCATATATTTT. Translating it yields CASSLGTGISGNTIYF.

V and J are TRBV28 and TRBJ2-1; D possibly corresponds to TRBD2 (6 bases). Germline V gene lookup returns CDR1 MDHEN and CDR2 SYDVKM. The CDR3 loop spans 14 amino acids. The V gene lost 2 bases and the J gene lost 5 bases, with 10 bases spanning the gap. CDR3 region: CASSLGGANNEQFF. For the CDR3, the DNA is TGTGCCAGCAGTTTAGGCGGGGCCAACAATGAGCAGTTCTTC.

In its sample, this clone is medium-sized. The rearrangement joins TRBV18 to TRBJ2-7, with 7 bases fitting TRBD2. The CDR3 contains 15 residues. Germline values: CDR1 KGHSH, CDR2 LQKENI. After removal of 2 bases from V and 3 bases from J, the junction contained 7 bases not matched to a gene. This CDR3 is CASSPGSGDYYEQYF. The CDR3 nucleotides read TGTGCCAGCTCACCAGGTTCCGGGGACTACTACGAGCAGTACTTC.

The chain combines TRBV7-3 with TRBJ1-1; TRBD1 might be the D (6 bases). The CDR3 consists of 16 residues. V lost 2 bases, J lost 4 bases, and 17 bases lay in between. Germline V gene lookup returns CDR1 SGHTA and CDR2 FQGTGA. CDR3 in DNA: TGTGCCAGCAGCTTAGCCCCCCAGGGGTGGGGCACTGAAGCTTTCTTT. This translates into CASSLAPQGWGTEAFF.

The chain recombines TRBV2 with TRBJ2-3; D is tentatively TRBD1 or TRBD2 (6 bases each). V was pared by 8 bases and J by 4 bases, with 16 bases between. Germline-derived CDR1 and CDR2 are SNHLY and FYNNEI. The CDR3 loop spans 14 amino acids. The CDR3 reads CASGDTGDADTQYF. CDR3 sequence (DNA): TGTGCCAGCGGGGACACGGGGGATGCAGATACGCAGTATTTT.

This chain uses TRBV6-5 with TRBJ2-5; the match to TRBD1 covers 7 bases. Trimming cost V 8 bases and J 1 base; bases outside gene matches: 7. From germline, CDR1 is MNHEY and CDR2 SVGAGI. CDR3 size: 14 residues. In DNA, the CDR3 is TGTGCCAGCGGCTGGGGACAGTCCCAAGAGACCCAGTACTTC. As protein: CASGWGQSQETQYF.

The chain joins TRBV11-2 to TRBJ1-1; D may be TRBD1 (6 bases). CDR1 is SGHAT, CDR2 FQNNGV, per germline. V was shortened by 5 bases and J by 5 bases, with 15 bases between the two germline ends. The CDR3 covers 14 residues. CDR3 amino acids: CASSPPTGRTEAFF. In nucleotides, the CDR3 is TGTGCCAGCAGCCCCCCGACAGGTCGGACTGAAGCTTTCTTT.

The chain links TRBV28 to TRBJ2-1; D remains ambiguous. Germline values: CDR1 MDHEN, CDR2 SYDVKM. With 5 bases removed from V and 7 bases from J, the gap between germline ends came to 15 bases. The CDR3 totals 14 residues. CDR3 nucleotide sequence: TGTGCCAGCAGTCAGGCCCCGACCGAAAATGAGCAGTTCTTC. Its translation: CASSQAPTENEQFF. The full variable domain, completed using reference TRBV28 and TRBJ2-1, is DVKVTQSSRYLVKRTGEKVFLECVQDMDHENMFWYRQDPGLGLRLIYFSYDVKMKEKGDIPEGYSVSREKKERFSLILESASTNQTSMYLCASSQAPTENEQFFGPGTRLTVL.

The chain is built from TRBV15 and TRBJ1-1, with D perhaps TRBD1 (5 bases). V was shortened by 4 bases and J by 3 bases, with 12 bases between the two germline ends. Looked up from germline, CDR1 is LNHNV and CDR2 is YYDKDF (reference sequence). This CDR3 region has 14 residues. CDR3 coding DNA: TGTGCCACCAGCAAAAGGGGAGAGGACACTGAAGCTTTCTTT. It yields the protein CATSKRGEDTEAFF.

This chain uses TRBV27 with TRBJ1-3; 9 bases agree with TRBD1. In germline, CDR1 is MNHEY, CDR2 SMNVEV (reference sequence). V dropped 5 bases and J dropped 0; count of bases not matched to a gene: 5. The length of the CDR3 is 16 residues. Here the CDR3 reads CASSPLGQGSGNTIYF. The CDR3 nucleotides are TGTGCCAGCAGTCCTCTGGGACAGGGCTCTGGAAACACCATATATTTT.

V and J are TRBV7-9 and TRBJ2-1; D possibly corresponds to TRBD1 (6 bases). Trimming removed 10 bases at V and 7 bases at J, with 14 bases between. The CDR3 sequence is 12 residues long. CDR1 and CDR2 from the germline V gene are SEHNR and FQNEAQ (reference sequence). This CDR3 is CATRQGTNEQFF. As DNA, the CDR3 is TGTGCCACACGTCAGGGGACAAATGAGCAGTTCTTC.

The rearrangement links TRBV6-5 to TRBJ1-3, with a weak D call TRBD1 (6 bases). With 3 bases removed from V and 4 bases from J, the gap between germline ends came to 13 bases. The CDR3 runs to 15 residues. Germline V lookup: CDR1 MNHEY, CDR2 SVGAGI. The CDR3: CASSYSDRIGNTIYF. CDR3 DNA sequence: TGTGCCAGCAGTTATTCCGACAGGATCGGAAACACCATATATTTT.

V is TRBV6-5 and J is TRBJ1-2; TRBD1 aligns across 9 bases. With 2 bases clipped from V and 2 bases from J, the junction kept 3 bases outside the gene matches. Germline CDR1 is MNHEY and CDR2 is SVGAGI. CDR3 length equals 15 residues. The CDR3 nucleotides are TGTGCCAGCAGTTACCTCACAGGGGGCAACTATGGCTACACCTTC. It is translated as CASSYLTGGNYGYTF.

The chain employs TRBV5-8 and TRBJ1-4, with TRBD1 as a possible D gene (5 bases). The germline V and J ends were trimmed by 4 bases and 4 bases, with 11 bases remaining between them. From germline, CDR1 is SGHTS and CDR2 YDEGEE. The CDR3 contains 14 residues. DNA for the CDR3: TGTGCCAGCAGCAGGGGACGGAATAATGAAAAACTGTTTTTT. Its translation: CASSRGRNNEKLFF. The full variable domain, rest sourced from reference TRBV5-8 and TRBJ1-4, is EAGVTQSPTHLIKTRGQQATLRCSPISGHTSVYWYQQALGLGLQFLLWYDEGEERNRGNFPPRFSGRQFPNYSSELNVNALELEDSALYLCASSRGRNNEKLFFGSGTQLSVL.

The chain links TRBV6-4 to TRBJ2-7; D possibly corresponds to TRBD2 (7 bases). Trimming shortened V by 3 bases and J by 8 bases, and 14 bases separated the two germline ends. Germline values: CDR1 MRHNA, CDR2 SNTAGT. This CDR3 is built from 13 residues. The CDR3 DNA follows: TGTGCCAGCAGTGAAGGGGGGGAGTCGCAGCAGTACTTC. Its translation: CASSEGGESQQYF.

V and J are TRBV21-1 and TRBJ2-3. TRBV21-1 is a listed pseudogene. The CDR3 length is 18 residues. DNA of the CDR3: TGTGCCAGCAGCAAATCGCCGGGGCGCGTTTGTTGCCCAGATACGCAGTATTTT. It codes for CASSKSPGRVCCPDTQYF.

The CDR3 DNA reads as TGTGCCAGCAGCGTGGGGACTAGCCCCGATACGCAGTATTTT. Amino acids: CASSVGTSPDTQYF. This rearrangement joins TRBV9 to TRBJ2-3, with 9 bases lining up with TRBD2. CDR1 is SGDLS and CDR2 is YYNGEE in the germline V gene. V gave up 2 bases and J gave up 6 bases; unmatched junction bases: 4. The CDR3 has 14 residues.